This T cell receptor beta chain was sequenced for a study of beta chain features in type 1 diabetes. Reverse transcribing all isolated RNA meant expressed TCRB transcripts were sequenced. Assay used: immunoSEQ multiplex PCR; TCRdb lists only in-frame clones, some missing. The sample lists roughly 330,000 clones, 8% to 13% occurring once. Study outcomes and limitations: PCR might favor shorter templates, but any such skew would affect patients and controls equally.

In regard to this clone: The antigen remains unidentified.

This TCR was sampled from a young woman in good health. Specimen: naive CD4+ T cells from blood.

This chain's CDR3 is CASSLYQQGHFSYNEQFF. The CDR3 nucleotides are TGTGCCAGCAGTTTATACCAACAGGGACACTTCTCCTACAATGAGCAGTTCTTC. The chain has TRBV27 and TRBJ2-1; TRBD1 might be the D (6 bases). V was trimmed by 1 base and J by 0 bases, leaving 16 bases between them. The CDR3 consists of 18 residues. CDR1 MNHEY and CDR2 SMNVEV come from the germline V gene (reference sequence).